The 20 T cell receptor beta chains given below trace back to one sample, sequenced in a study of blood T cell repertoires in COVID-19 (TCRdb year 2020). The library relied on the immunoSEQ multiplex PCR assay. Held by TCRdb, this immuneACCESS table contains in-frame sequences only and omits some clones. Under half of the omission traces to an unresolved V gene where checked; the cause of the rest is unknown. The sample includes 60,000 to 95,000 clones, with about 74% observed a single time. 2% to 3% of the sample rests with the top ten. Input material: peripheral blood. These receptors were collected from a human donor with acute or convalescent COVID-19. The donor label of this sample is uncertain.

The J gene is TRBJ2-7, the V gene TRBV5-3, with 9 nucleotides matching TRBD1. TRBV5-3 is an ORF, and what it does is uncertain. V shed 3 bases, J shed 6 bases, and the junction held 7 bases outside the gene matches. This CDR3 spans 14 amino acids. The CDR3 protein is CARSYRDREGEQYF. CDR3 DNA sequence: TGTGCCAGAAGCTACCGGGACAGGGAGGGCGAGCAGTACTTC.

This clone was seen only once. This chain uses TRBV5-1 with TRBJ2-1, with 7 bases lining up with TRBD2. Trimming cost V 6 bases and J 8 bases; bases outside gene matches: 14. The V gene's germline CDR1 is SGHRS and CDR2 YFSETQ. The CDR3 is made up of 15 amino acids. The CDR3 nucleotides are TGCGCCAGCACCGATGGTGGCGGGAGCTGGGATGAGCAGTTCTTC. It specifies CASTDGGGSWDEQFF.

The genes are TRBV9 and TRBJ2-3; 14 bases are a match to TRBD2. The CDR3 loop spans 18 amino acids. The germline V gene encodes CDR1 SGDLS and CDR2 YYNGEE. V shed 3 bases, J shed 1 base, and the junction held 7 bases outside the gene matches. The CDR3: CASSGYGGLAGGTDTQYF. Written as DNA, the CDR3 is TGTGCCAGCAGCGGATACGGGGGACTAGCGGGGGGCACAGATACGCAGTATTTT.

This chain uses TRBV28 with TRBJ2-5, with D tentatively TRBD2 (6 bases). There are 15 residues in the CDR3. V was cut by 3 bases and J by 5 bases, with 16 bases left in between. CDR1 MDHEN and CDR2 SYDVKM come from the germline V gene. In DNA form, the CDR3 reads TGTGCCAGCAGTTTCGTCCGGGGGTACGGGGAGACCCAGTACTTC. Translating it yields CASSFVRGYGETQYF.

J is TRBJ1-2 and V is TRBV6-5; 8 nucleotides match TRBD1. Germline V gene data show CDR1 as MNHEY and CDR2 as SVGAGI. This CDR3 is 12 amino acids long. V lost 7 bases and J lost 3; bases outside the gene matches: 1. CDR3 nucleotides: TGTGCCAGCACAGGGGGCCACTATGGCTACACCTTC. It codes for CASTGGHYGYTF.

This clone was counted a few times. Within the sample, other DNA sequences also encode this same CDR3. V gene TRBV12-3 or TRBV12-4 combines with J gene TRBJ1-1; weak D call: TRBD1 (6 bases). This CDR3 is 13 amino acids long. The V and J ends lost 6 bases and 1 base respectively, with 9 bases between them. In DNA, the CDR3 is TGTGCCAGCAGCCTGACAGGGAACACTGAAGCTTTCTTT. This codes for CASSLTGNTEAFF.

The chain joins TRBV7-3 to TRBJ2-5; possible D gene TRBD2, 6 bases. Deletions cut 5 bases from V and 5 bases from J, with 18 bases between. Germline assignment: CDR1 SGHTA and CDR2 FQGTGA. The CDR3 runs to 15 residues. CDR3 region: CASSAGGTLGETQYF. The CDR3 nucleotides are TGTGCCAGCAGCGCTGGGGGGACCCTCGGGGAGACCCAGTACTTC.

The V call is TRBV18, the J call TRBJ2-7; 7 bases are a match to TRBD2. The CDR3 is 12 residues long. V dropped 8 bases and J dropped 2; count of bases not matched to a gene: 3. Germline-derived CDR1 and CDR2 are KGHSH and LQKENI. CDR3 sequence: CASHGTTYEQYF. The DNA for the CDR3 is TGTGCCAGCCACGGGACTACCTACGAGCAGTACTTC.

The J gene is TRBJ2-2, the V gene TRBV10-2; D is perhaps TRBD1 (5 bases). Looked up from germline, CDR1 is WSHSY and CDR2 is SAAADI. The CDR3 has 14 amino acids. V lost 2 bases and J lost 4, with 8 bases in between. CDR3 residues: CASSENRFTGELFF. Here the CDR3 DNA reads TGCGCCAGCAGTGAGAACAGGTTCACCGGGGAGCTGTTTTTT.

The rearrangement uses TRBV7-8 and TRBJ2-3; D is perhaps TRBD1 (5 bases). V lost 4 bases to trimming and J lost 3 bases, with 14 bases between them. There are 15 residues in the CDR3. Looked up from germline, CDR1 is SGHVS and CDR2 is FQNEAQ. The CDR3, as DNA: TGTGCCAGCAGCTCGACAACCCCAGGGACAGATACGCAGTATTTT. Translated: CASSSTTPGTDTQYF.

This chain uses TRBV7-7 with TRBJ2-1; TRBD2 matches 8 bases. V was clipped by 1 base and J by 5 bases; unmatched bases: 4. Germline V CDR1 and CDR2: SSHAT, FNYEAQ (reference sequence). The CDR3 has 15 amino acids. CDR3 coding DNA: TGTGCCAGCAGCTTAGACTTCGGGAGGGACAATGAGCAGTTCTTC. It yields the protein CASSLDFGRDNEQFF.

The chain has TRBV24-1 and TRBJ2-7; a weak D match, TRBD1 (6 bases). The length of the CDR3 is 14 residues. In germline, CDR1 is KGHDR, CDR2 SFDVKD. Deletions cut 9 bases from V and 2 bases from J, with 16 bases between. The CDR3 loop reads CATGDNVPPYEQYF. For the CDR3, the DNA is TGTGCCACCGGGGACAATGTTCCCCCCTACGAGCAGTACTTC.

The rearrangement joins TRBV5-3 to TRBJ1-5; D call uncertain. TRBV5-3 is an ORF, with its function uncertain. Between the trimmed V and J ends, which lost 2 bases and 0 bases, there was a span of 12 bases. The CDR3 is 16 amino acids. The CDR3 DNA reads TGTGCCAGAAGCTTTGTCGGGGTCTATAGCAATCAGCCCCAGCATTTT. Translating gives CARSFVGVYSNQPQHF.

The chain combines TRBV28 with TRBJ1-5; D is unclear. There are 13 residues in the CDR3. In germline, CDR1 is MDHEN, CDR2 SYDVKM. V gave up 5 bases and J gave up 4 bases, with 9 bases separating them. The CDR3 coding sequence is TGTGCCAGCAGTCCCCTCAGGAATCAGCCCCAGCATTTT. It specifies CASSPLRNQPQHF.

The V gene is TRBV12-3 or TRBV12-4, the J gene TRBJ1-1; unclear D gene. The CDR3 consists of 10 residues. The V and J ends lost 5 bases and 8 bases respectively, with 6 bases between them. CDR3 bases: TGTGCCAGCAGTGGCGGAGAAGCTTTCTTT. Its translation is CASSGGEAFF.

The chain employs TRBV14 and TRBJ2-2; 10 nucleotides agree with TRBD2. Trimming at V came to 1 base and at J to 4 bases, leaving 6 bases not matched to a gene. This CDR3 contains 17 residues. Germline CDR1 reads SGHDN; CDR2 reads FVKESK. The CDR3 nucleotides read TGTGCCAGCAGCCAAGTCCTAGCGGGGGCCCGCACCGGGGAGCTGTTTTTT. Its protein is CASSQVLAGARTGELFF.

The gene calls are TRBV7-3 and TRBJ2-2; 13 nucleotides align to TRBD2. The J segment lost 5 bases and the V segment lost 5 bases, leaving 2 bases of the junction unmatched. The CDR3 is 15 amino acids. Looked up from germline, CDR1 is SGHTA and CDR2 is FQGTGA. The CDR3, as DNA: TGTGCCAGCAGCCCGGGACTAGCGGGAACCGGGGAGCTGTTTTTT. Amino acids: CASSPGLAGTGELFF.

For the CDR3, the DNA is TGTGCCAGCAGTTACTCGCCCAGGCTCCAGCCCCAGCATTTT. Its translation is CASSYSPRLQPQHF. The genes are TRBV6-5 and TRBJ1-5; no clear D. Germline CDR1 and CDR2: MNHEY and SVGAGI. There are 14 residues in the CDR3. The V end was cut by 0 bases, the J end by 7 bases, with 10 bases between.

The chain links TRBV30 to TRBJ2-1, with 10 nucleotides matching TRBD2. This CDR3 contains 13 residues. Per the germline V gene, CDR1 is GTSNPN and CDR2 is SVGIG (reference sequence). The ends lost 6 bases at V and 10 bases at J; junction bases unmatched: 9. The CDR3 loop reads CACGGSGRSEQFF. Written as DNA, the CDR3 is TGTGCCTGTGGGGGTAGCGGGAGGTCGGAGCAGTTCTTC.

J is TRBJ1-5 and V is TRBV7-8; D is perhaps TRBD1 (6 bases). The CDR3 is 17 amino acids. CDR1 SGHVS and CDR2 FQNEAQ come from the germline V gene. V lost 5 bases and J 1 base, leaving 18 bases between the germline ends. CDR3 DNA sequence: TGTGCCAGCAGCGTAGAACAGGGAGTGGACAGCAATCAGCCCCAGCATTTT. Protein product: CASSVEQGVDSNQPQHF.